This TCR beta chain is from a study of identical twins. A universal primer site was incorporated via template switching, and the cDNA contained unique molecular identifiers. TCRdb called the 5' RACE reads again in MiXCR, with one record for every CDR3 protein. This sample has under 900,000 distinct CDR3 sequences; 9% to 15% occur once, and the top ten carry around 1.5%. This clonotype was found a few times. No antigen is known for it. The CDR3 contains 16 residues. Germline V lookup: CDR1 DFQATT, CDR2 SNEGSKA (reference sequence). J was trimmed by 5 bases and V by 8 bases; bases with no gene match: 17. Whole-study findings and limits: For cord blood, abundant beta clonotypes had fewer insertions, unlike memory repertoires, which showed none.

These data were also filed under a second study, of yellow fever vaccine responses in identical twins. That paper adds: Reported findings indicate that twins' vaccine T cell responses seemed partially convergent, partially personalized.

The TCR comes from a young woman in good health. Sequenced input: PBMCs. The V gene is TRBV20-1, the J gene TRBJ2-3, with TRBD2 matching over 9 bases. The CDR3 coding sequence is TGCAGTAATCACGGGGGCGGGAGGGCCTACGGAGATACGCAGTATTTT. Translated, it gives CSNHGGGRAYGDTQYF.